This T cell receptor (beta chain) was documented in a study of T cells in Graves' hyperthyroidism and ophthalmopathy. CDR1 and CDR2 (germline): MGHRA, YSYEKL. The junction had 13 bases not matched to a gene; V was cut back by 3 bases and J by 3 bases. The length of the CDR3 is 18 residues. Notes on this clonotype: Its antigen is currently unknown.

A patient was excluded if there was uncontrolled infection, other autoimmune disease, pregnancy or lactation. Amplification of TCR beta CDR3 regions was performed using RNA transcripts as template. Initially, a first-round RT-PCR of the TCR CDR3 employed the HTBI primer set. One entry per CDR3 protein, called by TCRdb with MiXCR from the multiplex PCR reads. This table holds hundreds of thousands of distinct CDR3 sequences, approximately 15% found once. General study findings and limits: A 13 V-J signature model discriminated ophthalmopathy versus stable hyperthyroidism.

The chain combines TRBV4-1 with TRBJ2-7, with TRBD2 matching 11 bases. The clonotype comes from a woman aged 40 to 49 with Graves' ophthalmopathy. The specimen was blood. CDR3 in amino acids: CASSHQTWLAGGIYEQYF. For the CDR3, the DNA is TGCGCCAGCAGCCACCAAACCTGGCTAGCGGGAGGTATCTACGAGCAGTACTTC.